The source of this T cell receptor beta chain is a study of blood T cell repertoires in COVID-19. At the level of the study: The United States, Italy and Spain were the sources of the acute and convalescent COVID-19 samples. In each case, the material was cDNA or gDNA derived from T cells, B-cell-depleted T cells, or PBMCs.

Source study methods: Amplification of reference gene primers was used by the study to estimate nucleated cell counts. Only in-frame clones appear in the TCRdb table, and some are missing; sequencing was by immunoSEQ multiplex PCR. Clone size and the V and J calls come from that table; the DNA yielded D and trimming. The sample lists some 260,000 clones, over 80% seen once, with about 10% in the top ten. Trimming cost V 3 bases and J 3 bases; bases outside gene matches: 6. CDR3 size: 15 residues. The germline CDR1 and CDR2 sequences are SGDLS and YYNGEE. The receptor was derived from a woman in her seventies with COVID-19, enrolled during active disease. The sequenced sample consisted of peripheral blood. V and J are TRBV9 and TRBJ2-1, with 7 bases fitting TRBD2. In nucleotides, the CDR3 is TGTGCCAGCAGCGCAACGGGAGGACTCTACAATGAGCAGTTCTTC. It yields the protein CASSATGGLYNEQFF.